The rows below give T cell receptor beta chains drawn from one sample of a study of T cell responses to AZD1222 COVID-19 vaccine. Libraries were prepared by immunoSEQ multiplex PCR; TCRdb keeps only in-frame clonotypes and omits some of them. This repertoire shows some 69,000 clones, 80% found once; its top ten account for roughly an eighth. The sequencing here drew on peripheral blood, taken 28 days after the second AZD1222 dose. These TCRs come from an adult who received the AZD1222 COVID-19 vaccine. CDR3s include the opening cysteine and the closing phenylalanine or tryptophan. D genes are given only for firm matches. Only some rows state a clone size, as once, few, many or a class for expanded clones.

>TRBV6-1|-|13|-|TRBJ2-1
CASISREYNEQFF
TGTGCCAGCATCAGCAGGGAGTACAATGAGCAGTTCTTC
>TRBV7-6|-|15|TRBD1|TRBJ2-7
CASSSGQGDTYEQYF
TGTGCCAGCAGCTCCGGACAGGGGGACACCTACGAGCAGTACTTC
>TRBV3-1/TRBV3-2|-|16|TRBD1|TRBJ1-6
CASSQNTGTVNSPLHF
TGTGCCAGCAGCCAAAATACCGGGACAGTGAATTCACCCCTCCACTTT
>TRBV11-2|-|15|TRBD2|TRBJ2-7
CASSLVGSGVYEQYF
TGTGCCAGCAGCTTAGTGGGTAGCGGGGTCTACGAGCAGTACTTC
>TRBV28|-|16|-|TRBJ1-3
CASSRIRGGRGNTIYF
TGTGCCAGCAGCCGAATTAGGGGCGGTCGGGGAAACACCATATATTTT
>TRBV11-3|-|17|TRBD2|TRBJ2-6
CASSRGGPSSGANVLTF
TGTGCCAGCAGCCGGGGGGGACCCAGCTCTGGGGCCAACGTCCTGACTTTC
>TRBV5-1|-|14|TRBD1|TRBJ2-1
CASNRGNPDNEQFF
TGCGCCAGCAACAGGGGCAACCCAGACAATGAGCAGTTCTTC
>TRBV19|-|15|TRBD1|TRBJ1-4
CASSSTGATNEKLFF
TGTGCCAGTAGTTCGACAGGGGCAACTAATGAAAAACTGTTTTTT
>TRBV6-5|-|15|TRBD2|TRBJ2-3
CASSSVTGGSDTQYF
TGTGCCAGCAGTTCTGTGACGGGGGGGTCCGATACGCAGTATTTT
>TRBV6-1|once|14|TRBD1|TRBJ2-7
CASSETGGVEEQYF
TGTGCCAGCAGTGAAACAGGGGGCGTGGAGGAGCAGTACTTC
>TRBV3-1/TRBV3-2|once|12|TRBD2|TRBJ2-1
CASSQESGGPVF
TGTGCCAGCAGCCAAGAATCGGGGGGACCGGTCTTC
>TRBV7-9|-|17|TRBD1|TRBJ1-2
CASSLPKGAGRTYGYTF
TGTGCCAGCAGCTTACCCAAGGGGGCAGGTCGGACGTATGGCTACACCTTC
>TRBV5-1|-|15|TRBD1|TRBJ1-1
CASSLHFTGGSEAFF
TGCGCCAGCAGCTTACACTTTACAGGGGGCTCTGAAGCTTTCTTT
>TRBV6-2/TRBV6-3|-|12|-|TRBJ2-7
CASSWSIQEQYF
TGTGCCAGCAGTTGGAGTATACAAGAGCAGTACTTC
>TRBV19|-|15|-|TRBJ1-1
CASSIVVVGNTEAFF
TGTGCCAGTAGTATAGTAGTGGTGGGGAACACTGAAGCTTTCTTT
>TRBV18|-|15|TRBD1|TRBJ1-1
CASSRDRELFTEAFF
TGTGCCAGCTCGCGGGACAGGGAATTGTTCACTGAAGCTTTCTTT
>TRBV7-2|-|13|-|TRBJ1-2
CASSPRHGDGYTF
TGTGCCAGCAGCCCTCGTCACGGGGATGGCTACACCTTC
>TRBV18|-|18|TRBD2|TRBJ2-5
CASSPSGAVGGRGETQYF
TGTGCCAGCTCACCAAGCGGGGCTGTAGGTGGACGAGGGGAGACCCAGTACTTC
>TRBV6-4|-|14|TRBD1|TRBJ1-2
CASSPSRGTYGYTF
TGTGCCAGCAGCCCCTCCAGGGGGACCTATGGCTACACCTTC
>TRBV30|-|15|TRBD1|TRBJ2-7
CAWSEGQVNSYEQYF
TGTGCCTGGAGTGAGGGACAGGTAAACTCCTACGAGCAGTACTTC
>TRBV7-3|-|14|TRBD2|TRBJ2-1
CASSSGGNYNEQFF
TGTGCCAGCAGCTCCGGGGGGAACTACAATGAGCAGTTCTTC
>TRBV6-4|once|14|-|TRBJ2-1
CASSALSGNNEQFF
TGTGCCAGCAGTGCCCTGTCGGGGAACAATGAGCAGTTCTTC
>TRBV3-1/TRBV3-2|once|15|-|TRBJ2-7
CASSLQHQRSYEQYF
TGTGCCAGCAGCCTACAACATCAACGCTCCTACGAGCAGTACTTC
>TRBV29-1|few|14|TRBD1|TRBJ2-7
CSVKGTGGVYEQYF
TGCAGCGTGAAGGGGACAGGGGGTGTATACGAGCAGTACTTC
>TRBV19|-|15|TRBD1|TRBJ2-4
CASSKGQNGRNIQYF
TGTGCCAGTAGTAAGGGACAGAATGGGAGAAACATTCAGTACTTC
>TRBV13|-|14|TRBD1|TRBJ1-6
CASSSGTGGSPLHF
TGTGCCAGCAGCTCCGGGACAGGGGGATCACCCCTCCACTTT
>TRBV7-9|-|13|-|TRBJ1-5
CASSLNSNQPQHF
TGTGCCAGCAGCTTAAACAGCAATCAGCCCCAGCATTTT
>TRBV19|-|14|TRBD2|TRBJ2-7
CASSIQRGDYEQYF
TGTGCCAGTAGTATCCAGCGGGGGGACTACGAGCAGTACTTC
>TRBV5-5|once|12|-|TRBJ2-5
CASSFDTETQYF
TGTGCCAGCAGTTTTGATACAGAGACCCAGTACTTC
>TRBV6-7|-|16|-|TRBJ2-7
CASSFQTARSSYEQYF
TGTGCCAGCAGTTTCCAGACAGCGCGTAGCTCCTACGAGCAGTACTTC
>TRBV28|few|14|-|TRBJ2-7
CASSPRRGLYEQYF
TGTGCCAGCAGCCCCCGTCGGGGGCTTTATGAGCAGTACTTC
>TRBV18|-|14|-|TRBJ2-4
CASSPGVAKNIQYF
TGTGCCAGCTCACCAGGGGTTGCCAAAAACATTCAGTACTTC
>TRBV5-5|-|16|-|TRBJ2-3
CASSSGFKGSADTQYF
TGTGCCAGCAGCTCCGGTTTTAAGGGAAGCGCAGATACGCAGTATTTT
>TRBV28|once|16|TRBD1|TRBJ2-7
CASSLEWGQGTHEQYF
TGTGCCAGCAGTTTGGAATGGGGACAGGGTACCCACGAGCAGTACTTC
>TRBV19|few|13|-|TRBJ1-2
CASSMDFSYGYTF
TGTGCCAGTAGTATGGACTTTTCCTATGGCTACACCTTC
>TRBV29-1|-|14|TRBD1|TRBJ2-1
CSVASGDSYNEQFF
TGCAGCGTTGCGAGTGGGGACAGCTACAATGAGCAGTTCTTC
>TRBV6-5|-|15|TRBD1|TRBJ1-3
CASSRTGGSGNTIYF
TGTGCCAGCAGCCGGACAGGGGGCTCGGGAAACACCATATATTTT
>TRBV10-3|-|12|-|TRBJ1-1
CAISGSGLEAFF
TGTGCCATCAGTGGTTCGGGGCTCGAAGCTTTCTTT
>TRBV27|-|14|-|TRBJ2-5
CASSLSWQDETQYF
TGTGCCAGCAGTTTAAGTTGGCAGGACGAGACCCAGTACTTC
>TRBV11-2|-|15|TRBD1|TRBJ1-1
CASSLDWDSSVEAFF
TGTGCCAGCAGCTTAGACTGGGACAGTAGTGTTGAAGCTTTCTTT
>TRBV3-1/TRBV3-2|-|15|-|TRBJ2-3
CASSQVRAGTDTQYF
TGTGCCAGCAGCCAAGTCCGGGCCGGCACAGATACGCAGTATTTT
>TRBV7-2|-|16|-|TRBJ2-7
CASSLSVTLSSYEQYF
TGTGCCAGCAGCTTATCCGTGACCCTAAGCTCCTACGAGCAGTACTTC
>TRBV5-1|-|13|-|TRBJ1-2
CASSLDGGYGYTF
TGCGCCAGCAGCTTGGACGGGGGCTATGGCTACACCTTC
>TRBV5-8|-|14|-|TRBJ2-1
CASSPRSHNNEQFF
TGTGCCAGCAGCCCGAGGTCCCACAACAATGAGCAGTTCTTC
>TRBV19|-|13|-|TRBJ1-1
CASSDRLNTEAFF
TGTGCCAGTAGTGACAGGCTGAACACTGAAGCTTTCTTT
>TRBV10-3|-|12|-|TRBJ2-7
CAISEGQDEQYF
TGTGCCATCAGTGAAGGGCAGGACGAGCAGTACTTC
>TRBV28|once|16|-|TRBJ2-6
CASTAGGGAGANVLTF
TGTGCCAGCACCGCAGGGGGGGGTGCTGGGGCCAACGTCCTGACTTTC
>TRBV9|-|15|-|TRBJ2-1
CASSVVGGGRNEQFF
TGTGCCAGCAGCGTAGTAGGGGGAGGGCGCAATGAGCAGTTCTTC
>TRBV29-1|-|13|-|TRBJ2-1
CSGGGGRGNEQFF
TGCAGCGGAGGAGGGGGCAGGGGCAATGAGCAGTTCTTC